The entry below gives a single T cell receptor beta chain sequence along with its context. Its target is not known. Germline-derived CDR1 and CDR2 are LNHDA and SQIVND (reference sequence). The CDR3 length is 15 residues. This specimen belongs to a study of CXCR3-negative and CXCR3-positive naive CD8 T cells. The study, taken as a whole, reports: TCR strength was inferred from TRB CDR3 properties, while surface CD5 was comparable between naive subsets. Naive cells positive for CXCR3 carried more hydrophobic TRB CDR3s than CXCR3-negative ones.

The libraries of TRB cDNA were constructed through 5' RACE using UMI labels. From its re-call of the 5' RACE reads, TCRdb lists each CDR3 protein once, without DNA. The ten most abundant clones cover 0.62% of a sample with more than 70,000 distinct CDR3 sequences. The sequenced sample consisted of naive CXCR3+ CD8+ T cells from blood. Regarding subset: CD45RO-CCR7+CD27+CD95- naive CD8+ T cells expressing CXCR3 (TNR3+). The TCR comes from a human donor in good health. Some clones in this sample may be carry-over from other donors' samples. V is TRBV19 and J is TRBJ2-1; checking the TCRdb D call of TRBD2 is not possible without DNA. The CDR3 reads CASSIAASGGNEQFF.